This T cell receptor (beta chain) was recovered during a study of cytomegalovirus exposure and HLA in healthy donors (dated by TCRdb to about 2017). Some background on the complete study: According to a later analysis, the 100 to 150 validation repertoires were produced on the same platform as the 600 to 850 repertoires of the first cohort. Besides the first cohort of about 730 subjects, a separate validation cohort made up of over 95 different subjects was used. The study aimed to test whether signatures of past pathogen exposure could be identified by cataloging public T cell receptors. To predict cytomegalovirus infection status, the study combined high-throughput TCR immunosequencing, statistical association of individual TCRs with disease status, and machine learning.

From its cysteine to its phenylalanine, the CDR3 spans 17 amino acids. Of the read, only the CDR3 DNA is kept; its 51 bases are in frame from base 1. V was cut back by 5 bases and J by 5 bases, leaving a gap of 24 bases between them. From the germline V gene, CDR1 is SGHVS and CDR2 is FQNEAQ. The library was produced with the immunoSEQ multiplex PCR assay. Concerning the study's data processing: To diagnose cytomegalovirus status from the catalog of TCR beta chain sequences, a statistical classification framework was built. TCRdb took over this immuneACCESS table, retaining in-frame rearrangements with V and J assigned. Such tables are incomplete; in checked studies, under half of the missing clones stem from an unresolved V gene, and the remainder is unexplained. Clone size and the V and J calls come from that table; the DNA yielded D and trimming. A total of more than 200,000 clones appear in this sample, 87% of them only once. Approximately 12% of the sample rests with the top ten.

The donors belonged to the validation cohort of about 120 subjects, which was separate from the roughly 680-subject first cohort. Concerning this clone: Its antigen specificity is not known. Nothing much larger sits one base from this clone, and base qualities are not available.

Here is what the overall study found, with its caveats: Three of the identified cytomegalovirus-associated TCR beta chains were confirmed in vitro to be specific for cytomegalovirus antigens. A total of some 180 TCR beta chains were listed by the study as associated with cytomegalovirus. In both the original and validation cohorts, the classifier was reported to diagnose cytomegalovirus status with high specificity and sensitivity. A later analysis had no HLA typing for the validation cohort, so co-occurrence there was scored across all 130 or so repertoires. The authors suggested that the approach could potentially be generalized to other disease states and immunological phenotypes. Subsequent analysis determined that TCRs grouped into clusters in the first cohort also showed a tendency toward co-occurrence across the roughly 130 validation repertoires, and 85% to 95% of cluster scores exceeded 0. Most TCR sequences were observed very rarely across donors, whereas some public TCRs were present in many individuals.

This chain joins TRBV7-8 to TRBJ1-2, and perhaps TRBD1 as D gene, on 5 matching bases. This TCR was sampled from a young man in good health and CMV-seropositive. Material for sequencing was PBMCs. Read as DNA, the sequence is TGTGCCAGCAGCCCATTTAGTGGGGCGTCGAGCTCATATGGCTACACCTTC. It encodes CASSPFSGASSSYGYTF.